This entry lists 31 T cell receptor beta chains sequenced from one sample in a study of radiotherapy plus CTLA-4 blockade in lung cancer. Produced via immunoSEQ multiplex PCR; TCRdb's table is partial and in-frame only. The sample lists about 95,000 clones, around 82% seen once, with roughly 0.84% in the top ten. The sample was peripheral blood, taken from a patient treated with radiotherapy plus ipilimumab. Every receptor here comes from a human donor with non-small cell lung cancer who had stable disease on radiotherapy plus ipilimumab.

This rearrangement joins TRBV19 to TRBJ2-7; 7 bases map to TRBD1. This CDR3 comprises 15 residues. Germline-derived CDR1 and CDR2 are LNHDA and SQIVND (reference sequence). V lost 4 bases and J lost 4; bases outside the gene matches: 10. This chain's CDR3 is CASSTTTGPKYEQYF. The CDR3, as DNA: TGTGCCAGTAGTACAACGACAGGGCCAAAGTACGAGCAGTACTTC. The variable domain in full, with the rest retrieved from reference TRBV19 and TRBJ2-7, is DGGITQSPKYLFRKEGQNVTLSCEQNLNHDAMYWYRQDPGQGLRLIYYSQIVNDFQKGDIAEGYSVSREKKESFPLTVTSAQKNPTAFYLCASSTTTGPKYEQYFGPGTRLTVT.

The gene calls are TRBV7-2 and TRBJ2-1; perhaps TRBD2 as D (6 bases). CDR1 SGHTA and CDR2 FQGNSA come from the germline V gene. The CDR3 length is 14 residues. Trimming shortened V by 3 bases and J by 3 bases, and 9 bases separated the two germline ends. The CDR3 DNA is TGTGCCAGCAGCTTCAGACTAGACTACAATGAGCAGTTCTTC. It yields the protein CASSFRLDYNEQFF.

J is TRBJ2-6 and V is TRBV11-3; no firm D call. Germline V gives CDR1 SGHNT, CDR2 YENEEA. Trimming left V 3 bases short and J 0 bases short, with 3 bases between. This CDR3 is built from 14 residues. CDR3 amino acids: CASSFSSGANVLTF. The CDR3 DNA follows: TGTGCCAGCAGCTTCAGCTCTGGGGCCAACGTCCTGACTTTC.

This clone has a handful of counts. The CDR3 protein is CASSPQGNEQYF. The CDR3 DNA reads TGTGCCAGCTCACCACAGGGAAACGAGCAGTACTTC. This rearrangement joins TRBV18 to TRBJ2-7; D uncertain. Trimming left V 1 base short and J 5 bases short, with 6 bases between. The CDR3 is 12 amino acids. Germline CDR1 KGHSH, CDR2 LQKENI.

The V call is TRBV7-2, the J call TRBJ2-3; 9 bases line up with TRBD2. The ends lost 5 bases at V and 6 bases at J; junction bases unmatched: 12. The CDR3 has 16 residues. Germline V CDR1 and CDR2: SGHTA, FQGNSA. The CDR3 is CASSHSRGGRADTQYF. CDR3 coding DNA: TGTGCCAGCAGCCATTCAAGGGGCGGGAGGGCCGATACGCAGTATTTT.

V and J are TRBV11-2 and TRBJ1-3; a possible D gene is TRBD1 (6 bases). Germline assignment: CDR1 SGHAT and CDR2 FQNNGV. This CDR3 has 16 amino acids. The V and J ends lost 1 base and 2 bases respectively, with 12 bases between them. The CDR3 region is CASSLAKGVPGNTIYF. CDR3 in DNA: TGTGCCAGCAGCTTAGCCAAGGGGGTGCCTGGAAACACCATATATTTT.

This clone was recorded once. CDR3 region: CASSLGQGHSPLHF. The CDR3 bases are TGTGCCAGCAGCTTGGGACAGGGTCACTCACCCCTCCACTTT. The chain has TRBV7-8 and TRBJ1-6; TRBD1 matches 9 bases. The germline CDR1 and CDR2 sequences are SGHVS and FQNEAQ. This CDR3 has 14 amino acids. J lost 10 bases, V lost 3 bases, and 4 bases had no gene match. The whole variable domain, remainder taken from reference TRBV7-8 and TRBJ1-6, is GAGVSQSPRYKVAKRGQDVALRCDPISGHVSLFWYQQALGQGPEFLTYFQNEAQLDKSGLPSDRFFAERPEGSVSTLKIQRTQQEDSAVYLCASSLGQGHSPLHFGNGTRLTVT.

The chain joins TRBV28 to TRBJ2-2, with D maybe TRBD1 (5 bases). The CDR3 consists of 16 residues. Germline CDR1 is MDHEN and CDR2 is SYDVKM. Trimming took off 1 base at V and 4 bases at J, with 13 bases between the two ends. CDR3 DNA: TGTGCCAGCAGTTTATTTGGCAGGGTTGTCACCGGGGAGCTGTTTTTT. It translates to CASSLFGRVVTGELFF. The full variable domain, with the rest looked up from reference TRBV28 and TRBJ2-2, is DVKVTQSSRYLVKRTGEKVFLECVQDMDHENMFWYRQDPGLGLRLIYFSYDVKMKEKGDIPEGYSVSREKKERFSLILESASTNQTSMYLCASSLFGRVVTGELFFGEGSRLTVL.

V is TRBV5-4 and J is TRBJ2-2; 10 positions agree with TRBD2. CDR1 is SGHNT, CDR2 YYREEE, per germline (reference sequence). This CDR3 is built from 16 residues. Trimming at V came to 3 bases and at J to 7 bases, leaving 9 bases not matched to a gene. CDR3 sequence (DNA): TGTGCCAGCAGCTCTGAGCGGGGGGGATCTGGCGGGGAGCTGTTTTTT. Amino acids: CASSSERGGSGGELFF.

This rearrangement joins TRBV5-4 to TRBJ2-1, with 7 bases aligning to TRBD1. The CDR3 spans 13 residues. The V and J ends lost 3 bases and 12 bases, in that order; junction bases with no gene match: 9. The germline gives CDR1 SGHNT, CDR2 YYREEE (reference sequence). CDR3 sequence reads: CASSYQGEGSQFF. The CDR3, as DNA: TGTGCCAGCAGCTATCAGGGGGAAGGATCGCAGTTCTTC. Complete variable domain (other parts from reference TRBV5-4 and TRBJ2-1): ETGVTQSPTHLIKTRGQQVTLRCSSQSGHNTVSWYQQALGQGPQFIFQYYREEENGRGNFPPRFSGLQFPNYSSELNVNALELDDSALYLCASSYQGEGSQFFGPGTRLTVL.

The genes are TRBV21-1 and TRBJ2-7; the table assigns TRBD2, which was not confirmed against the DNA. TRBV21-1 is annotated as a pseudogene. This CDR3 region has 18 residues. The chain's CDR3 is CASSKIGLGREGLDEQYF. Written as DNA, the CDR3 is TGTGCCAGCAGCAAAATAGGCCTAGGGCGGGAGGGCCTCGACGAGCAGTACTTC.

This rearrangement joins TRBV6-5 to TRBJ2-1; the match to TRBD2 covers 7 bases. Germline values: CDR1 MNHEY, CDR2 SVGAGI. The V and J ends lost 0 bases and 9 bases, in that order; junction bases with no gene match: 11. This CDR3 spans 16 amino acids. The CDR3 protein is CASSYSGGSGGSEQFF. The CDR3 nucleotides read TGTGCCAGCAGTTACTCGGGGGGGAGTGGCGGGAGTGAGCAGTTCTTC.

The gene calls are TRBV5-1 and TRBJ2-7; D possibly matches TRBD1 or TRBD2 (5 bases each). CDR3 length: 14 amino acids. Deletions cut 0 bases from V and 2 bases from J, with 9 bases between. CDR1 SGHRS and CDR2 YFSETQ come from the germline V gene. CDR3 sequence (DNA): TGCGCCAGCAGCTTGGACCCGGGACCCTACGAGCAGTACTTC. Residues: CASSLDPGPYEQYF. Combining the CDR3 with reference TRBV5-1 and TRBJ2-7 gives the whole variable domain KAGVTQTPRYLIKTRGQQVTLSCSPISGHRSVSWYQQTPGQGLQFLFEYFSETQRNKGNFPGRFSGRQFSNSRSEMNVSTLELGDSALYLCASSLDPGPYEQYFGPGTRLTVT.

V is TRBV12-5 and J is TRBJ2-2, with 7 nucleotides matching TRBD1. The junction had 7 bases not matched to a gene; V was cut back by 6 bases and J by 3 bases. The CDR3 totals 15 residues. Germline loops: CDR1 LGHNT, CDR2 FRNRAP. The CDR3 loop is CASGPTGPHTGELFF. The CDR3 nucleotides read TGTGCTAGTGGACCGACAGGGCCCCACACCGGGGAGCTGTTTTTT.

A word on this clone: The same CDR3 can be traced to other DNA sequences in this sample. The gene calls are TRBV7-3 and TRBJ2-5; TRBD2 is a possible D gene (6 bases). Trimming took off 3 bases at V and 4 bases at J, with 12 bases between the two ends. Germline CDR1 and CDR2: SGHTA and FQGTGA. The CDR3 totals 14 residues. The CDR3 reads CASSLNGGRETQYF. CDR3 nucleotides: TGTGCCAGCAGCTTGAACGGGGGAAGAGAGACCCAGTACTTC.

The rearrangement uses TRBV5-1 and TRBJ2-7, with D tentatively TRBD2 (5 bases). The CDR3 totals 14 residues. V lost 0 bases, J lost 7 bases, and 14 bases lay in between. Germline V gene data show CDR1 as SGHRS and CDR2 as YFSETQ. In DNA form, the CDR3 reads TGCGCCAGCAGCTTGGGGAGCGTCGGAGGTGAGCAGTACTTC. Translating gives CASSLGSVGGEQYF.

This clone was found once. Its ends do not fully match the called genes, so a read error is possible. The chain combines TRBV7-9 with TRBJ2-7; possibly TRBD1 or TRBD2 for D (6 bases each). The CDR3 covers 14 residues. Germline loops: CDR1 SEHNR, CDR2 FQNEAQ (reference sequence). The CDR3 DNA reads as TGTGCCCGCAGCTTAGGAGGGGGACCTTACGAGCAGTACTTC. This sequence encodes CARSLGGGPYEQYF. The whole variable domain, filled in from reference TRBV7-9 and TRBJ2-7, reads DTGVSQNPRHKITKRGQNVTFRCDPISEHNRLYWYRQTLGQGPEFLTYFQNEAQLEKSRLLSDRFSAERPKGSFSTLEIQRTEQGDSAMYLCARSLGGGPYEQYFGPGTRLTVT.

V and J are TRBV18 and TRBJ2-3, with D tentatively TRBD1 (5 bases). The germline gives CDR1 KGHSH, CDR2 LQKENI. CDR3 size: 16 residues. V lost 2 bases, J lost 0 bases, and 12 bases lay in between. Here the CDR3 reads CASSPWGSPSTDTQYF. The CDR3 region has the DNA TGTGCCAGCTCACCATGGGGCAGCCCTAGCACAGATACGCAGTATTTT. The whole variable domain, remainder taken from reference TRBV18 and TRBJ2-3, is NAGVMQNPRHLVRRRGQEARLRCSPMKGHSHVYWYRQLPEEGLKFMVYLQKENIIDESGMPKERFSAEFPKEGPSILRIQQVVRGDSAAYFCASSPWGSPSTDTQYFGPGTRLTVL.

J is TRBJ2-1 and V is TRBV11-3; TRBD2 matches 9 bases. There are 16 residues in the CDR3. V lost 2 bases to trimming and J lost 4 bases; unmatched junction nucleotides: 6. Germline V gives CDR1 SGHNT, CDR2 YENEEA. CDR3 in DNA: TGTGCCAGCAGCTTACGTCCGGCGGGAGGGTACAATGAGCAGTTCTTC. This encodes CASSLRPAGGYNEQFF.

The chain uses TRBV4-1 and TRBJ2-1; D might be TRBD1 (7 bases). Trimming pared 0 bases from V and 0 bases from J, leaving 12 bases between. Germline CDR1 MGHRA, CDR2 YSYEKL. The CDR3 runs to 17 residues. The CDR3 sequence: CASSQDPRGDSYNEQFF. DNA for the CDR3: TGCGCCAGCAGCCAAGATCCCAGGGGGGACTCCTACAATGAGCAGTTCTTC.

This clone was picked up a small number of times. The chain is built from TRBV28 and TRBJ2-1; D perhaps matches TRBD1 (5 bases). The length of the CDR3 is 16 residues. Germline assignment: CDR1 MDHEN and CDR2 SYDVKM. Trimming removed 3 bases at V and 3 bases at J, with 15 bases between. CDR3 nucleotide sequence: TGTGCCAGCAGTTTTAGGGCAGGGAACCTCTACAATGAGCAGTTCTTC. Translation: CASSFRAGNLYNEQFF.

The chain joins TRBV2 to TRBJ2-7; a weak D match, TRBD1 (5 bases). The CDR3 extends over 14 amino acids. In germline, CDR1 is SNHLY, CDR2 FYNNEI. Trimming removed 3 bases from V and 3 bases from J, with 12 bases in between. CDR3 residues: CASSDQGLLYEQYF. CDR3 nucleotides: TGTGCCAGCAGTGATCAGGGCCTCCTCTACGAGCAGTACTTC.

V is TRBV5-4 and J is TRBJ2-3, with a tentative D call TRBD2 (6 bases). Trimming cost V 4 bases and J 0 bases, with 12 bases left between them. The CDR3 is 15 residues long. Germline V gene data show CDR1 as SGHNT and CDR2 as YYREEE (reference sequence). The DNA for the CDR3 is TGTGCCAGCAGCCCCAGCGGGTCTAGCACAGATACGCAGTATTTT. It encodes CASSPSGSSTDTQYF.

The gene calls are TRBV7-6 and TRBJ1-3, with unresolved D. The CDR3 is made up of 15 amino acids. The ends were cut back, 4 bases at V and 0 bases at J, with 10 bases in the middle. Germline V lookup: CDR1 SGHVS, CDR2 FNYEAQ. The CDR3 protein is CASSSDVYSGNTIYF. CDR3 DNA: TGTGCCAGCAGCTCCGACGTATACTCTGGAAACACCATATATTTT.

To note about this clone: Compared with germline, one end of the junction differs, possibly owing to a read error. The rearrangement uses TRBV29-1 and TRBJ2-7, with a weak D call TRBD1 (6 bases). CDR1 is SQVTM, CDR2 ANQGSEA, per germline. The CDR3 length is 13 residues. The CDR3 DNA is TGCAGCGGCGGAGTTGGGGGCTCCGACGAGCAGTACTTC. As protein: CSGGVGGSDEQYF.

The rearrangement uses TRBV5-6 and TRBJ1-2, with 8 bases identical to TRBD1. The J segment lost 2 bases and the V segment lost 3 bases, leaving 12 bases of the junction unmatched. Per the germline V gene, CDR1 is SGHDT and CDR2 is YYEEEE. CDR3 length: 17 residues. CDR3 in DNA: TGTGCCAGCAGCTATGGACAGGGTTATATTTCGAACTATGGCTACACCTTC. Its translation is CASSYGQGYISNYGYTF.

This CDR3 is CASSRIVRGQTEAFF. The CDR3 DNA sequence: TGTGCCAGCAGCCGCATCGTCAGGGGGCAGACTGAAGCTTTCTTT. This chain joins TRBV7-8 and TRBJ1-1; TRBD1 aligns across 8 bases. The germline V gene encodes CDR1 SGHVS and CDR2 FQNEAQ. This CDR3 is 15 amino acids long. V dropped 5 bases and J dropped 5; count of bases not matched to a gene: 10.

The V gene is TRBV18, the J gene TRBJ1-4; 9 bases line up with TRBD1. V was clipped by 0 bases and J by 5 bases; unmatched bases: 10. CDR3 length: 18 amino acids. Per germline, CDR1 KGHSH and CDR2 LQKENI. The CDR3 sequence is CASSPPRTSDRGNEKLFF. DNA for the CDR3: TGTGCCAGCTCACCACCGAGAACCTCGGACAGGGGAAATGAAAAACTGTTTTTT.

The chain combines TRBV7-2 with TRBJ2-7; 9 bases match TRBD2. After removal of 6 bases from V and 2 bases from J, the junction contained 5 bases not matched to a gene. CDR1 SGHTA and CDR2 FQGNSA come from the germline V gene. This CDR3 comprises 14 residues. The CDR3 loop reads CASRTSGPTYEQYF. CDR3 sequence (DNA): TGTGCCAGCAGGACTAGCGGACCTACCTACGAGCAGTACTTC.

J is TRBJ1-6 and V is TRBV28; D gene unclear. V was shortened by 5 bases and J by 10 bases, with 21 bases between the two germline ends. The CDR3 has 16 residues. Germline V CDR1 and CDR2: MDHEN, SYDVKM. CDR3 sequence reads: CASSPLGRTKDSPLHF. In DNA, the CDR3 is TGTGCCAGCAGTCCCCTCGGGAGGACCAAAGACTCACCCCTCCACTTT. The full variable domain, in which reference TRBV28 and TRBJ1-6 provide the parts outside the CDR3, is DVKVTQSSRYLVKRTGEKVFLECVQDMDHENMFWYRQDPGLGLRLIYFSYDVKMKEKGDIPEGYSVSREKKERFSLILESASTNQTSMYLCASSPLGRTKDSPLHFGNGTRLTVT.

The chain recombines TRBV28 with TRBJ2-1; 10 nucleotides align to TRBD2. The germline V gene has CDR1 MDHEN and CDR2 SYDVKM. The CDR3 loop spans 16 amino acids. With 6 bases clipped from V and 3 bases from J, the junction kept 8 bases outside the gene matches. CDR3 DNA sequence: TGTGCCAGCAGCAGATTACTAGCGGGAAGCTACAATGAGCAGTTCTTC. Translation gives CASSRLLAGSYNEQFF. The entire variable domain, with the rest obtained from reference TRBV28 and TRBJ2-1, is as follows: DVKVTQSSRYLVKRTGEKVFLECVQDMDHENMFWYRQDPGLGLRLIYFSYDVKMKEKGDIPEGYSVSREKKERFSLILESASTNQTSMYLCASSRLLAGSYNEQFFGPGTRLTVL.